The entry below gives a single TCR beta chain sequence along with its context. Antigen: not known. The V segment lost 4 bases and the J segment 4 bases; nucleotides outside the gene matches: 7. The CDR3 is 15 residues long. Looked up from germline, CDR1 is SQVTM and CDR2 is ANQGSEA. Whoever was chosen for sequencing had shown CD8+CD57+ cell expansion by flow cytometry. The cohort consisted entirely of patients having severe acquired aplastic anemia. Sampling of blood occurred while the patients had still received no therapy. The sample originates from a study of CD8+CD57+ T cells in acquired aplastic anemia. Looking at the study overall: Isolated CD4+ and CD8+ cells, once sorted, yielded DNA averaging around 3 ug. Study results and limitations: Both patients and controls carried the same twenty-nine CD8+ CDR3 sequences.

Genomic DNA constituted the template upon which TCR beta VDJ and CDR3 profiling was performed. TCRdb recomputed calls from the reads with MiXCR, one row per CDR3 protein. This table holds roughly 80,000 distinct CDR3 sequences, 60% to 75% found once. This receptor was identified in a human donor with aplastic anemia. The V gene is TRBV29-1, the J gene TRBJ2-1; 10 bases are shared with TRBD2. Source material: sorted CD4+, CD8+, or CD8+CD57+ T cells (not recorded which) from PBMCs. CDR3 sequence: CSVGGSGRTYNEQFF. DNA for the CDR3: TGCAGCGTTGGGGGTAGCGGGAGGACGTACAATGAGCAGTTCTTC.